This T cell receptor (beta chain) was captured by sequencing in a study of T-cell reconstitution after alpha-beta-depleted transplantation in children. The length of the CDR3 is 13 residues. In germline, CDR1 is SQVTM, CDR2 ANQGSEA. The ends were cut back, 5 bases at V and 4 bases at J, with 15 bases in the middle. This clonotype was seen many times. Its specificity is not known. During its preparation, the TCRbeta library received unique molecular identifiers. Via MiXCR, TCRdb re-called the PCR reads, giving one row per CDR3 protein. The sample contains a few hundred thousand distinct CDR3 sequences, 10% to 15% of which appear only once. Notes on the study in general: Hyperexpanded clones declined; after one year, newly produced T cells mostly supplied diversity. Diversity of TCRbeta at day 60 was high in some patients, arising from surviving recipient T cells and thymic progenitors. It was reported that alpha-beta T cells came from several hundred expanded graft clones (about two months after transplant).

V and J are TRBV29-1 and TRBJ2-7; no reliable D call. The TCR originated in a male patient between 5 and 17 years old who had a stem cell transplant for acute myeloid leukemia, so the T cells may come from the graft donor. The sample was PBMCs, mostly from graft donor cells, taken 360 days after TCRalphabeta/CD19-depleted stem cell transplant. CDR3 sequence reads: CSVSPGRAYEQYF. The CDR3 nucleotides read TGCAGCGTTTCCCCGGGCCGGGCGTACGAGCAGTACTTC.